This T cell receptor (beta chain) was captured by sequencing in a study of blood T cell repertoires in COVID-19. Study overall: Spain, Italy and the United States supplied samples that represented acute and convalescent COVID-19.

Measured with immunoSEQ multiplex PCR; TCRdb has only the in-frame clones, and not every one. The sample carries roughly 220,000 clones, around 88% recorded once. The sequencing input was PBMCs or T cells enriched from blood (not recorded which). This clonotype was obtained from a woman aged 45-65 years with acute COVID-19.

CDR3 sequence reads: CASSVNYGYTF. The CDR3 DNA follows: TGTGCCAGCTCGGTCAACTATGGCTACACCTTC. The chain employs TRBV28 and TRBJ1-2; the D is unclear. CDR1 and CDR2 (germline): MDHEN, SYDVKM. The ends were cut back, 8 bases at V and 2 bases at J, with 6 bases in the middle. This CDR3 region has 11 residues.